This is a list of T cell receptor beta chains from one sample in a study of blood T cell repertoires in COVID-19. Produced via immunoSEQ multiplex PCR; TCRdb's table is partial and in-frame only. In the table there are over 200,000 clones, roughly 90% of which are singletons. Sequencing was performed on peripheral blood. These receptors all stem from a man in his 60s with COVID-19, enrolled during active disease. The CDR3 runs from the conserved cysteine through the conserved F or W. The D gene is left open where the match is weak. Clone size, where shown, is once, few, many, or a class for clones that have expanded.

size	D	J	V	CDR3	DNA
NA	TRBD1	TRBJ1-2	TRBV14	CASSPSGTGWIYGYTF	TGTGCCAGCAGCCCTTCCGGGACAGGGTGGATCTATGGCTACACCTTC
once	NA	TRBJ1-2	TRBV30	CAWSVLLNYGYTF	TGTGCCTGGAGTGTCCTCCTAAACTATGGCTACACCTTC
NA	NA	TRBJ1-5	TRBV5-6	CASSFSRQGSFQPQHF	TGTGCCAGCAGCTTCTCGAGGCAGGGCTCTTTTCAGCCCCAGCATTTT
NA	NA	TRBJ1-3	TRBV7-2	CASSLERAGNTIYF	TGTGCCAGCAGCTTAGAGAGGGCTGGAAACACCATATATTTT
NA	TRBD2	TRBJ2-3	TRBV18	CASSPLGQAGTSGLTDTQYF	TGTGCCAGCTCACCACTTGGACAGGCCGGGACTAGCGGACTCACAGATACGCAGTATTTT
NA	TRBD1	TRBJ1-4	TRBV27	CASRPDRVTGEKLFF	TGTGCCAGCAGACCTGACAGGGTGACGGGTGAAAAACTGTTTTTT
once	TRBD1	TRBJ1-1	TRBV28	CASSLTGPNTEAFF	TGTGCCAGCAGTCTGACAGGGCCGAACACTGAAGCTTTCTTT
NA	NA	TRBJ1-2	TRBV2	CASSPRVGAINYGYTF	TGTGCCAGCAGTCCCCGCGTGGGGGCGATTAACTATGGCTACACCTTC
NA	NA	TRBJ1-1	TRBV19	CASSPGQDDTEAFF	TGTGCCAGTAGTCCCGGACAAGACGACACTGAAGCTTTCTTT
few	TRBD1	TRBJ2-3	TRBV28	CASSPPGGDTQYF	TGTGCCAGCAGTCCACCAGGGGGAGATACGCAGTATTTT
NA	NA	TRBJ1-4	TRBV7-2	CASSSGVNEKLFF	TGTGCCAGCAGCTCCGGGGTTAATGAAAAACTGTTTTTT
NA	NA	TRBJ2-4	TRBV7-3	CASSFSQGYIQYF	TGTGCCAGCAGCTTCAGCCAGGGCTACATTCAGTACTTC
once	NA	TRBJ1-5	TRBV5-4	CASSLGVEDQPQHF	TGTGCCAGCAGCCTTGGGGTGGAGGATCAGCCCCAGCATTTT
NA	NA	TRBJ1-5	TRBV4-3	CASSQDLGSQPQHF	TGCGCCAGCAGCCAAGACTTGGGCAGTCAGCCCCAGCATTTT
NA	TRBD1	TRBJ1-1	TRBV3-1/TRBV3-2	CASSLRGRNTEAFF	TGTGCCAGCAGCCTAAGGGGGCGGAACACTGAAGCTTTCTTT
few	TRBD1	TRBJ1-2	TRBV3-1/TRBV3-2	CASTPGGLLYGYTF	TGTGCCAGCACCCCAGGGGGGCTGTTATATGGCTACACCTTC
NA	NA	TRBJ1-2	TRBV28	CASSFGSYGYTF	TGTGCCAGCAGTTTCGGGTCCTATGGCTACACCTTC
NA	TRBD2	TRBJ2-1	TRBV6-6	CASSSQTSGSYNEQFF	TGTGCCAGCAGCTCCCAGACTAGCGGGTCCTACAATGAGCAGTTCTTC
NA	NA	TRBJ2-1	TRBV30	CAWSHGSLGSEQFF	TGTGCCTGGAGTCACGGGAGCCTCGGCAGTGAGCAGTTCTTC
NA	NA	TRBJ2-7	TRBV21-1	CASSKQGAYEQYF	TGTGCCAGCAGCAAACAGGGGGCGTACGAGCAGTACTTC
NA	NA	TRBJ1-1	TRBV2	CASMGLSDTEAFF	TGTGCCAGCATGGGGCTCTCGGACACTGAAGCTTTCTTT
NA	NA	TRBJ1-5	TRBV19	CAIAASQTTTGRLGNQPQHF	TGTGCCATCGCGGCGTCACAAACCACTACAGGGCGCTTGGGCAATCAGCCCCAGCATTTT
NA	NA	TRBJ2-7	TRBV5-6	CASSLGGLEQYF	TGTGCCAGCAGCTTGGGAGGGCTCGAGCAGTACTTC
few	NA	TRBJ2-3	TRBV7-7	CASSLGISSTDTQYF	TGTGCTAGCAGCTTGGGCATTTCTAGCACAGATACGCAGTATTTT
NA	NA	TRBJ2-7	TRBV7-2	CASSLGGGSSYEQYF	TGTGCCAGCAGCTTAGGAGGCGGCAGCTCCTACGAGCAGTACTTC
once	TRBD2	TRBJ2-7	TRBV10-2	CASSPRTSGGTYEQYF	TGCGCCAGCAGTCCACGGACTAGCGGGGGAACCTACGAGCAGTACTTC
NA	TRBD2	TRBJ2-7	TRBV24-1	CATSDRRTSGEQYF	TGTGCCACCAGTGACAGGCGGACTAGCGGGGAGCAGTACTTC
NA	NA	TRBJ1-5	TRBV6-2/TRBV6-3	CASSYLAENQPQHF	TGTGCCAGCAGTTACTTGGCGGAGAATCAGCCCCAGCATTTT
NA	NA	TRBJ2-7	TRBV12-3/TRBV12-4	CASSPAGREQYF	TGTGCCAGCAGTCCAGCGGGTCGTGAGCAGTACTTC
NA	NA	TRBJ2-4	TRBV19	CASSSGGLAKNIQYF	TGTGCCAGTAGCTCAGGGGGACTAGCCAAAAACATTCAGTACTTC
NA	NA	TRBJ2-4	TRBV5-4	CASSLDGGIGNIQYF	TGTGCCAGCAGCTTGGATGGGGGGATCGGAAACATTCAGTACTTC